The 31 T cell receptor beta chains given below trace back to one sample, sequenced in a study of blood T cell repertoires in COVID-19. The method was immunoSEQ multiplex PCR; TCRdb's version includes in-frame clones alone and lacks a portion of them. The table records some 90,000 clones, about nine tenths of them present only once. Material for sequencing was peripheral blood. The receptors originated from a man aged 50 or older with acute or convalescent COVID-19.

The chain combines TRBV7-9 with TRBJ1-3; 7 bases map to TRBD1. V shed 0 bases, J shed 7 bases, and the junction held 9 bases outside the gene matches. The CDR3 covers 16 residues. The germline gives CDR1 SEHNR, CDR2 FQNEAQ (reference sequence). CDR3 region: CASSLATTGIQNTIYF. The CDR3 DNA reads TGTGCCAGCAGCTTAGCTACGACAGGGATCCAGAACACCATATATTTT.

The V gene is TRBV10-1, the J gene TRBJ2-1, with 7 bases aligning to TRBD2. Per germline, CDR1 WNHNN and CDR2 SYGVQD (reference sequence). The V and J ends lost 1 base and 2 bases, in that order; junction bases with no gene match: 8. The CDR3 runs to 17 residues. The CDR3 DNA reads TGCGCCAGCAGTGAGTTACCACCAAGCGGGACCTACAATGAGCAGTTCTTC. Its protein product is CASSELPPSGTYNEQFF.

The chain uses TRBV11-1 and TRBJ1-2, with a weak D call TRBD1 (5 bases). Trimming left V 3 bases short and J 5 bases short, with 16 bases between. Germline values: CDR1 SGHAT, CDR2 FQDESV (reference sequence). The CDR3 spans 15 residues. The CDR3 spells CASSFSRQGRYGYTF. The DNA for the CDR3 is TGTGCCAGCAGCTTTTCGCGGCAGGGAAGGTATGGCTACACCTTC.

The rearrangement links TRBV14 to TRBJ2-2; 9 bases fit TRBD1. CDR1 is SGHDN and CDR2 is FVKESK in the germline V gene. Trimming cost V 4 bases and J 7 bases; bases outside gene matches: 13. The CDR3 totals 17 residues. CDR3 residues: CASSPISRDRAGGELFF. The CDR3 DNA is TGTGCCAGCAGCCCCATATCCCGGGACAGGGCCGGCGGGGAGCTGTTTTTT.

CDR3 amino acids: CASSFWNRESPLHF. Written as DNA, the CDR3 is TGTGCCAGCAGTTTTTGGAACAGGGAATCACCCCTCCACTTT. This chain joins TRBV27 and TRBJ1-6; D perhaps matches TRBD1 (6 bases). This CDR3 contains 14 residues. Germline V lookup: CDR1 MNHEY, CDR2 SMNVEV (reference sequence). Between the trimmed V and J ends, which lost 3 bases and 10 bases, there was a span of 13 bases.

The chain is built from TRBV3-1 (or the pseudogene TRBV3-2) and TRBJ1-1, with D perhaps TRBD1 (5 bases). Per germline, CDR1 LGHDT and CDR2 YNNKEL (reference sequence). Deletions cut 1 base from V and 1 base from J, with 7 bases between. This CDR3 has 14 amino acids. CDR3 in amino acids: CASSQVQGNTEAFF. CDR3 bases: TGTGCCAGCAGCCAAGTCCAGGGGAACACTGAAGCTTTCTTT.

The chain uses TRBV29-1 and TRBJ2-5; TRBD1 aligns across 7 bases. The V segment lost 6 bases and the J segment 3 bases; nucleotides outside the gene matches: 7. Germline V gives CDR1 SQVTM, CDR2 ANQGSEA. The CDR3 is 13 amino acids. The CDR3 is CSVELTGKETQYF. As DNA, the CDR3 is TGCAGCGTCGAACTGACAGGGAAAGAGACCCAGTACTTC.

The chain is built from TRBV2 and TRBJ2-2; D unresolved. Germline lookup yields CDR1 SNHLY and CDR2 FYNNEI. The length of the CDR3 is 11 residues. The V and J ends lost 5 bases and 9 bases respectively, with 7 bases between them. The CDR3 reads CASSSRWELFF. The CDR3 DNA reads as TGTGCCAGCAGTTCTCGTTGGGAGCTGTTTTTT.

This clone was detected only a few times. The chain uses TRBV28 and TRBJ2-3; D perhaps matches TRBD1 (5 bases). The germline V and J ends were trimmed by 3 bases and 2 bases, with 9 bases remaining between them. The CDR3 totals 14 residues. The V gene's germline CDR1 is MDHEN and CDR2 SYDVKM. DNA of the CDR3: TGTGCCAGCAGTTTCCCCAGGGACACAGATACGCAGTATTTT. Amino acids: CASSFPRDTDTQYF.

The J gene is TRBJ1-2, the V gene TRBV11-2, with a weak D call TRBD1 (5 bases). There are 15 residues in the CDR3. V gave up 0 bases and J gave up 7 bases, with 15 bases separating them. Germline assignment: CDR1 SGHAT and CDR2 FQNNGV. CDR3 nucleotides: TGTGCCAGCAGCTTAGATTCAGGGAAGGGCGGTGGCTACACCTTC. Amino acid sequence: CASSLDSGKGGGYTF. The full variable domain, rest sourced from reference TRBV11-2 and TRBJ1-2, is EAGVAQSPRYKIIEKRQSVAFWCNPISGHATLYWYQQILGQGPKLLIQFQNNGVVDDSQLPKDRFSAERLKGVDSTLKIQPAKLEDSAVYLCASSLDSGKGGGYTFGSGTRLTVV.

This chain links TRBV6-5 with TRBJ2-1, with TRBD2 matching 14 bases. J lost 7 bases, V lost 7 bases, and 6 bases had no gene match. This CDR3 comprises 15 residues. Germline assignment: CDR1 MNHEY and CDR2 SVGAGI. The CDR3 region is CASTATSGRGNEQFF. CDR3 DNA sequence: TGTGCCAGCACTGCGACTAGCGGGAGGGGTAATGAGCAGTTCTTC.

The chain links TRBV27 to TRBJ1-5, with D maybe TRBD1 (5 bases). CDR1 and CDR2 from the germline V gene are MNHEY and SMNVEV (reference sequence). The CDR3 spans 15 residues. V gave up 0 bases and J gave up 4 bases, with 10 bases separating them. DNA for the CDR3: TGTGCCAGCAGTTTATCAGGGGCTACTAATCAGCCCCAGCATTTT. Its translation: CASSLSGATNQPQHF.

CDR3: CASSLDLAGSYEQYF. CDR3 nucleotide sequence: TGTGCCAGCAGTTTGGACCTAGCGGGATCCTACGAGCAGTACTTC. The rearrangement uses TRBV28 and TRBJ2-7, with 9 bases fitting TRBD2. The V gene's germline CDR1 is MDHEN and CDR2 SYDVKM. This CDR3 is built from 15 residues. V lost 3 bases, J lost 1 base, and 4 bases stayed unmatched. The complete variable domain, with remaining parts taken from reference TRBV28 and TRBJ2-7, reads DVKVTQSSRYLVKRTGEKVFLECVQDMDHENMFWYRQDPGLGLRLIYFSYDVKMKEKGDIPEGYSVSREKKERFSLILESASTNQTSMYLCASSLDLAGSYEQYFGPGTRLTVT.

The V and J genes are TRBV5-6 and TRBJ1-5; 8 bases line up with TRBD1. With V trimmed by 2 bases and J by 10 bases, 5 bases remained unmatched. Looked up from germline, CDR1 is SGHDT and CDR2 is YYEEEE. The CDR3 covers 13 residues. CDR3 DNA sequence: TGTGCCAGCAGCTTCGACAGGGGAGGACCCCAGCATTTT. Residues: CASSFDRGGPQHF.

CDR3 region: CASSSRTGSYEQYV. As DNA, the CDR3 is TGTGCCAGCAGCTCCCGGACAGGGTCCTACGAGCAGTACGTC. This rearrangement joins TRBV11-2 to TRBJ2-7, with TRBD1 matching 8 bases. With V trimmed by 4 bases and J by 1 base, 3 bases remained unmatched. This CDR3 has 14 residues. CDR1 SGHAT and CDR2 FQNNGV come from the germline V gene.

CDR3 region: CGSGEGVSTEAFF. CDR3 nucleotide sequence: TGTGGGTCGGGGGAAGGGGTGAGCACTGAAGCTTTCTTT. The chain is built from TRBV19 and TRBJ1-1, with a weak D call TRBD1 (5 bases). The CDR3 has 13 residues. Germline assignment: CDR1 LNHDA and CDR2 SQIVND (reference sequence).

In its sample, this clone was seen once. V gene TRBV2 combines with J gene TRBJ2-6; D not certain. Germline V gives CDR1 SNHLY, CDR2 FYNNEI. The length of the CDR3 is 14 residues. The V end lost 9 bases, the J end lost 0 bases, and 9 bases lay between the germline ends. CDR3 protein: CARSRSSGANVLTF. As DNA, the CDR3 is TGTGCCAGAAGCCGAAGCTCTGGGGCCAACGTCCTGACTTTC.

The chain carries TRBV14 and TRBJ2-1; 8 bases agree with TRBD2. The germline V gene encodes CDR1 SGHDN and CDR2 FVKESK. The ends lost 3 bases at V and 5 bases at J; junction bases unmatched: 0. This CDR3 comprises 13 residues. CDR3 residues: CASSQTSDNEQFF. The CDR3 nucleotides are TGTGCCAGCAGCCAGACTAGCGACAATGAGCAGTTCTTC.

The V gene is TRBV2, the J gene TRBJ2-7; 7 nucleotides line up with TRBD1. This CDR3 region has 13 residues. J lost 2 bases, V lost 4 bases, and 2 bases had no gene match. The V gene's germline CDR1 is SNHLY and CDR2 FYNNEI. The CDR3 loop is CASSGQGAYEQYV. CDR3 nucleotides: TGTGCCAGCAGTGGACAGGGCGCCTACGAGCAGTACGTC.

V and J are TRBV29-1 and TRBJ2-1; 11 positions match TRBD2. Unmatched junction bases numbered 18, after V lost 4 bases and J lost 13 bases. The CDR3 length is 16 residues. Germline V CDR1 and CDR2: SQVTM, ANQGSEA. Here the CDR3 reads CSVASVSVLAGGPQFF. CDR3 in DNA: TGCAGCGTTGCCTCGGTATCCGTCTTAGCGGGGGGGCCCCAGTTCTTC.

The chain links TRBV4-1 to TRBJ1-6, with TRBD1 matching 8 bases. This CDR3 is 18 amino acids long. Germline V gene sequence: CDR1 MGHRA, CDR2 YSYEKL. J lost 7 bases, V lost 0 bases, and 11 bases had no gene match. The CDR3, as DNA: TGCGCCAGCAGCCAAGACAGGGATTCGGACAGGGTGAATTCACCCCTCCACTTT. Translating gives CASSQDRDSDRVNSPLHF.

This clone has a single count. The chain couples TRBV7-6 to TRBJ2-5; 12 nucleotides align to TRBD2. Germline CDR1 and CDR2: SGHVS and FNYEAQ. This CDR3 comprises 16 residues. Losses at the gene ends were 5 bases for V and 2 bases for J; bases not matched to a gene: 6. The CDR3 is CASSKTSGSVQETQYF. For the CDR3, the DNA is TGTGCCAGCAGCAAGACTAGCGGGAGTGTTCAAGAGACCCAGTACTTC.

The chain couples TRBV9 to TRBJ2-3, with TRBD1 matching over 9 bases. V was clipped by 1 base and J by 5 bases; unmatched bases: 5. The length of the CDR3 is 15 residues. Per the germline V gene, CDR1 is SGDLS and CDR2 is YYNGEE. The CDR3 spells CASSVSNRGRDTQYF. CDR3 nucleotides: TGTGCCAGCAGCGTATCAAACAGGGGGCGAGATACGCAGTATTTT.

This clone was seen more than once but under ten times. This sequence joins TRBV21-1 and TRBJ1-1. TRBV21-1 is a documented pseudogene. The CDR3 length is 14 residues. The CDR3 region has the DNA TGTGCCAGCAGCAAGCCCCCCTGCGGCACTGAAGCTTTCTTT. Encoded protein: CASSKPPCGTEAFF.

This chain connects TRBV2 to TRBJ1-6; D uncertain. CDR3 length: 12 amino acids. Germline CDR1 SNHLY, CDR2 FYNNEI. Trimming pared 4 bases from V and 12 bases from J, leaving 10 bases between. CDR3 sequence reads: CASSAPEGPLHF. In DNA form, the CDR3 reads TGTGCCAGCAGTGCTCCGGAGGGACCCCTCCACTTT. The full variable domain, rest sourced from reference TRBV2 and TRBJ1-6, is EPEVTQTPSHQVTQMGQEVILRCVPISNHLYFYWYRQILGQKVEFLVSFYNNEISEKSEIFDDQFSVERPDGSNFTLKIRSTKLEDSAMYFCASSAPEGPLHFGNGTRLTVT.

The chain employs TRBV10-3 and TRBJ2-1, with 7 nucleotides matching TRBD1. V trimming: 3 bases; J trimming: 2 bases; junction bases outside the gene matches: 4. This CDR3 comprises 15 residues. From germline, CDR1 is ENHRY and CDR2 SYGVKD. CDR3 protein: CAISEDTGAYNEQFF. For the CDR3, the DNA is TGTGCCATCAGTGAAGATACAGGGGCCTACAATGAGCAGTTCTTC.

This clone was detected once. V gene TRBV19 combines with J gene TRBJ2-3, with 8 bases fitting TRBD1. This CDR3 contains 14 residues. Germline loops: CDR1 LNHDA, CDR2 SQIVND (reference sequence). V lost 3 bases to trimming and J lost 5 bases; unmatched junction nucleotides: 4. CDR3 nucleotide sequence: TGTGCCAGTAGTATTCAGGGGGCGGAAGATACGCAGTATTTT. Translation gives CASSIQGAEDTQYF.

This clone was seen a single time. The rearrangement links TRBV4-3 to TRBJ2-3; 8 bases line up with TRBD2. The germline V gene has CDR1 LGHNA and CDR2 YSLEER. There are 15 residues in the CDR3. The ends lost 4 bases at V and 5 bases at J; junction bases unmatched: 8. CDR3 DNA: TGCGCCAGCAGCCGGGTGGACGGGGGGGTAGATACGCAGTATTTT. Translation: CASSRVDGGVDTQYF.

The V call is TRBV2, the J call TRBJ1-2, with D possibly TRBD1 on 5 matching bases. This CDR3 is built from 13 residues. V lost 5 bases and J lost 4, with 11 bases in between. CDR1 and CDR2 (germline): SNHLY, FYNNEI. Written as DNA, the CDR3 is TGTGCCAGCAGTCCGGGACTGACCTATGGCTACACCTTC. It codes for CASSPGLTYGYTF.

The V and J genes are TRBV2 and TRBJ2-5; 12 bases agree with TRBD1. Per the germline V gene, CDR1 is SNHLY and CDR2 is FYNNEI. With 6 bases clipped from V and 5 bases from J, the junction kept 10 bases outside the gene matches. The CDR3 covers 16 residues. The DNA for the CDR3 is TGTGCCAGCAGGGCCGAGAGAGGGACAGGGGGCGAGACCCAGTACTTC. This codes for CASRAERGTGGETQYF.

This clone was seen a single time. The chain uses TRBV6-2 or TRBV6-3 and TRBJ2-1; tentatively, D is TRBD2 (5 bases). Germline V gene sequence: CDR1 MNHEY, CDR2 SVGEGT. CDR3 length equals 16 residues. Trimming cost V 5 bases and J 0 bases, with 14 bases left between them. This chain's CDR3 is CASSDPGISSYNEQFF. CDR3 coding DNA: TGTGCCAGCAGTGACCCGGGAATCAGCTCCTACAATGAGCAGTTCTTC.